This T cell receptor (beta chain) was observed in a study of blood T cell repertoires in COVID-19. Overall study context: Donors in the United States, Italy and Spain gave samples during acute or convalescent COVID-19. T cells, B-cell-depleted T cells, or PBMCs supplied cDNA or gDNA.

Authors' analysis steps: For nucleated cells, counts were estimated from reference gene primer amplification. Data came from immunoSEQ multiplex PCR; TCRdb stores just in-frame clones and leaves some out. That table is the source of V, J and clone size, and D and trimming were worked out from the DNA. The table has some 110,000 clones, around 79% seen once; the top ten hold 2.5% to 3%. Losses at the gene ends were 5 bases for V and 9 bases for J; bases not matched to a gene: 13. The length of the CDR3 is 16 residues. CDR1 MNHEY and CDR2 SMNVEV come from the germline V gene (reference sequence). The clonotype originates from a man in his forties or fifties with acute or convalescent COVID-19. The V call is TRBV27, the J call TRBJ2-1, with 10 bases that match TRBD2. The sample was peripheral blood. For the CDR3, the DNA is TGTGCCAGCAGTCCCAGGGGGCTAGCGGGAGAAGGTGAGCAGTTCTTC. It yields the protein CASSPRGLAGEGEQFF.